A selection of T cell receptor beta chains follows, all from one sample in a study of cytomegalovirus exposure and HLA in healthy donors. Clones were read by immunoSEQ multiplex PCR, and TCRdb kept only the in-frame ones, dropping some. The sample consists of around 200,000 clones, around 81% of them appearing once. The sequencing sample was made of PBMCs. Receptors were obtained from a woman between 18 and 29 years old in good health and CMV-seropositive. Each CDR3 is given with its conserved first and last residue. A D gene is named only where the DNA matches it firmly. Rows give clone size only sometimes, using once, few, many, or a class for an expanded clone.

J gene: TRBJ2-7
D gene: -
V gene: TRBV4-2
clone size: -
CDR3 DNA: TGTGCCAGCAGCCAGCCCAGGGGCGAGCAGTACTTC
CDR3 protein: CASSQPRGEQYF

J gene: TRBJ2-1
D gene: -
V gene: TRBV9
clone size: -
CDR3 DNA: TGTGCCAGCAGCGTAGATTCCCCTTCAGGCTACAATGAGCAGTTCTTC
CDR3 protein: CASSVDSPSGYNEQFF

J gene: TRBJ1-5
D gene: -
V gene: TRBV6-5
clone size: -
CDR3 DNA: TGTGCCAGCAGCGCTACGAAGAGTCAGCCCCAGCATTTT
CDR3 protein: CASSATKSQPQHF

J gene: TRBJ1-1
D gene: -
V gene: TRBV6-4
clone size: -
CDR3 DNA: TGTGCCAGCAGTAAGGGGGTCAACACTGAAGCTTTCTTT
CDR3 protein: CASSKGVNTEAFF

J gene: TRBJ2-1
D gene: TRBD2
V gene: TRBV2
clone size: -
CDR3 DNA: TGTGCCAGCAGTCCCAAGACTAGCGGGGGGGCCCATGAGCAGTTCTTC
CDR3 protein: CASSPKTSGGAHEQFF

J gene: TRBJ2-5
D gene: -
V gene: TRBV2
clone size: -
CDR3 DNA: TGTGCCAGCAGGGACGGGACTTATCAAGAGACCCAGTACTTC
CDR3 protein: CASRDGTYQETQYF

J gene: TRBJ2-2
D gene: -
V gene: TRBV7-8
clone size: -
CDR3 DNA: TGTGCCAGCAGCTTAGCGCTATTGACCGGGGAGCTGTTTTTT
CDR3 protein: CASSLALLTGELFF

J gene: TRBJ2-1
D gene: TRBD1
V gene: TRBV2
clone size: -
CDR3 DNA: TGTGCCAGCAGTGTACCGGGACAGGGTGGGGATGAGCAGTTCTTC
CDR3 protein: CASSVPGQGGDEQFF

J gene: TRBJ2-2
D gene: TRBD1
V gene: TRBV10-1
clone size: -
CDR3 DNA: TGCGCCAGCAGCAAACAGGGGGGCCCGAACACCGGGGAGCTGTTTTTT
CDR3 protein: CASSKQGGPNTGELFF

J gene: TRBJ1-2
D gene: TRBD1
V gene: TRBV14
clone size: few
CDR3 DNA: TGTGCCAGCAGCCAGAGGACAGGGCGCATTCCGGGTGGCTACACCTTC
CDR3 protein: CASSQRTGRIPGGYTF

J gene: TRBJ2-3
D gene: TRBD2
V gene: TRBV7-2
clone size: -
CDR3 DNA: TGTGCCAGCAGCTTAGAGACTAGCGGAACTAGCACAGATACGCAGTATTTT
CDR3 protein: CASSLETSGTSTDTQYF

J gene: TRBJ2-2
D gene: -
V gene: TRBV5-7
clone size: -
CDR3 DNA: TGTGCCAGCAGCTTGTCGGGAACCGGGGAGCTGTTTTTT
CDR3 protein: CASSLSGTGELFF

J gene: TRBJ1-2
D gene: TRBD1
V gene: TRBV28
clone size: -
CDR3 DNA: TGTGCCAGCCGGTGGCCACAGGGGGTCTATGGCTACACCTTC
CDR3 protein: CASRWPQGVYGYTF

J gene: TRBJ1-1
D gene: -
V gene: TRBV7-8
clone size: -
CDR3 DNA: TGTGCCAGCAGCTTAATCATAGGGGCCACTGAAGCTTTCTTT
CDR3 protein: CASSLIIGATEAFF

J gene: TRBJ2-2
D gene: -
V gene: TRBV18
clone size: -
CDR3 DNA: TGTGCCAGCCCGAGGACGAACACCGGGGAGCTGTTTTTT
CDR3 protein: CASPRTNTGELFF

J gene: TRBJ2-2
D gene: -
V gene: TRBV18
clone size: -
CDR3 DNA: TGTGCCAGCTCGGCTCTACAGGATATCGACACCGGGGAGCTGTTTTTT
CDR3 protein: CASSALQDIDTGELFF

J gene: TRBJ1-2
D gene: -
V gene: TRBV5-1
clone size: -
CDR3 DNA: TGCGCCAGCAGCTTGCCCCAAACCACAGGGTACACCTTC
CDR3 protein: CASSLPQTTGYTF

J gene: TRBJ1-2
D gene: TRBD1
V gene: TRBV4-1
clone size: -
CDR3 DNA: TGCGCCAGCAGCCGCGGGACAGGGGATGGCTACACCTTC
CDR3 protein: CASSRGTGDGYTF

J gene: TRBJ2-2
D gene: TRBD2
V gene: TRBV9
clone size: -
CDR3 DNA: TGTGCCAGCAGCGCCACCCTAGCGGGGGGGAACACCGGGGAGCTGTTTTTT
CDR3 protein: CASSATLAGGNTGELFF

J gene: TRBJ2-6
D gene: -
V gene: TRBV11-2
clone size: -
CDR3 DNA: TGTGCCAGCAGCGTCCCAGGGGTTACTGGGGCCAACGTCCTGACTTTC
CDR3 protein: CASSVPGVTGANVLTF

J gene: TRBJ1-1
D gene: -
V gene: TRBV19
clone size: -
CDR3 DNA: TGTGCCAGTAGTGGGCAGGGGAACACTGAAGCTTTCTTT
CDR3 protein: CASSGQGNTEAFF

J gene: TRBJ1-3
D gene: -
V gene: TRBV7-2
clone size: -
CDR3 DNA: TGTGCCAGCAGCCCGGGACACGCGAACTCTGGAAACACCATATATTTT
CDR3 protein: CASSPGHANSGNTIYF

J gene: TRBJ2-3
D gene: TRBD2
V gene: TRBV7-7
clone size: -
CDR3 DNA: TGTGCCAGCAGCCTTAGCGGGGGCACAGATACGCAGTATTTT
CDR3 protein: CASSLSGGTDTQYF

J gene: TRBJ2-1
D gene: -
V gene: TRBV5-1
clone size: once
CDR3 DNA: TGCGCCAGCAGCCGGACAGACAATGAGCAGTTCTTC
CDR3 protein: CASSRTDNEQFF

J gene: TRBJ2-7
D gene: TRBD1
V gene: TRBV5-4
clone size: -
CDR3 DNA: TGTGCCAGCAGCTTGGCCGGGACAGGATTTGCCGAGCAGTACTTC
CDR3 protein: CASSLAGTGFAEQYF

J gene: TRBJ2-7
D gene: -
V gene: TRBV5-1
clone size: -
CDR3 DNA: TGCGCCAGCAGCAACAGACAGGTTCCCTACGAGCAGTACTTC
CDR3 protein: CASSNRQVPYEQYF

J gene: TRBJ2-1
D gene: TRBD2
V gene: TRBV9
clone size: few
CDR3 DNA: TGTGCCAGCAGCGTAGTAAGCGGGGGGGCCGTAGGGTACAATGAGCAGTTCTTC
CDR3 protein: CASSVVSGGAVGYNEQFF